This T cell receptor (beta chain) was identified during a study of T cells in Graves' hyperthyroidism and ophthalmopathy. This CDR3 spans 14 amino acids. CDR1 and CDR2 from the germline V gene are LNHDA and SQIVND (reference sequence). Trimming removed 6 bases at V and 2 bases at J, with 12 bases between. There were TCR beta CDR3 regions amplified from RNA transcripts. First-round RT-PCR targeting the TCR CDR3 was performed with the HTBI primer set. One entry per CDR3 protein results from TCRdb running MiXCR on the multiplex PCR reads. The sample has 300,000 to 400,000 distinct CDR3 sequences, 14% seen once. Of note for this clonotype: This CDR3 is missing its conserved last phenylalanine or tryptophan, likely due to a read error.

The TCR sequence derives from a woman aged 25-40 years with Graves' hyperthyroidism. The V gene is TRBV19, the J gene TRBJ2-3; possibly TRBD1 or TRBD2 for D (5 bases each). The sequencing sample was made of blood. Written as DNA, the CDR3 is TGTGCCAGTAGGAGCGAGGGGAACACAGATACGCAGTATTCT. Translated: CASRSEGNTDTQYS.